The 6 T cell receptor beta chains presented below share a single source sample, sequenced in a study of neurological immune-mediated disorders. TCRdb ran MiXCR on the 5' RACE reads and lists one entry per CDR3 protein. Among about 50,000 distinct CDR3 sequences, around 2.9% were seen once, and the ten largest hold more than 13%. The specimen sequenced was PBMCs. The origin of the receptors is a woman between 45 and 65 years old with multiple sclerosis.

The table lists this clonotype with many counts. The chain is built from TRBV20-1 and TRBJ2-3; D gene unclear. V lost 3 bases and J lost 6, with 13 bases in between. CDR3 length: 13 residues. Per germline, CDR1 DFQATT and CDR2 SNEGSKA (reference sequence). Here the CDR3 reads CSASPGRWDTQYF. The CDR3 nucleotides read TGCAGTGCTAGCCCCGGGCGCTGGGATACGCAGTATTTT.

This clonotype was seen repeatedly, ten times or more. Its ends do not fully match the called genes, so a read error is possible. The genes are TRBV2 and TRBJ1-5; perhaps TRBD1 as D (5 bases). This CDR3 has 14 residues. The V gene's germline CDR1 is SNHLY and CDR2 FYNNEI. The CDR3: CASRAWGRDQAQHF. CDR3 sequence (DNA): TGTGCCAGCAGGGCGTGGGGGAGGGATCAGGCCCAGCATTTT.

This clonotype showed up many times. Here the CDR3 reads CASSLDGGDYEQYF. CDR3 nucleotide sequence: TGCGCCAGCAGCTTGGATGGAGGGGACTACGAGCAGTACTTC. This chain links TRBV5-1 with TRBJ2-7; TRBD2 is a possible D gene (6 bases). This CDR3 is built from 14 residues. V dropped 0 bases and J dropped 3 bases, with 10 bases sitting between them. Looked up from germline, CDR1 is SGHRS and CDR2 is YFSETQ.

The sample holds many counts of this clonotype. The chain links TRBV19 to TRBJ2-1; tentatively, D is TRBD2 (5 bases). The V gene lost 3 bases and the J gene lost 7 bases, with 10 bases spanning the gap. The germline V gene has CDR1 LNHDA and CDR2 SQIVND (reference sequence). The CDR3 has 13 amino acids. This chain's CDR3 is CASSIALGNEQFF. The CDR3 DNA is TGTGCCAGTAGTATTGCACTAGGGAATGAGCAGTTCTTC.

Many counts were recorded for this clonotype. The chain has TRBV15 and TRBJ1-2; TRBD1 matches at 9 bases. The CDR3 spans 16 residues. Germline lookup yields CDR1 LNHNV and CDR2 YYDKDF (reference sequence). J was trimmed by 7 bases and V by 1 base; bases with no gene match: 10. CDR3 loop: CATSRAGTGSMGGYTF. The CDR3 DNA sequence: TGTGCCACCAGCAGAGCCGGGACAGGGAGCATGGGTGGCTACACCTTC.

This clonotype was detected ten times or more. V gene TRBV7-2 combines with J gene TRBJ2-3; D remains ambiguous. Germline V CDR1 and CDR2: SGHTA, FQGNSA. V shed 5 bases and J shed 1 base, with 7 bases lying between them. The CDR3 has 13 amino acids. The CDR3 protein is CASSVGRTDTQYF. DNA for the CDR3: TGTGCCAGCAGCGTAGGGCGCACAGATACGCAGTATTTT.